The rows below give T cell receptor beta chains drawn from one sample of a study of blood T cells in healthy people across ages. TCRdb called the 5' RACE reads again in MiXCR, with one record for every CDR3 protein. Of around 800,000 distinct CDR3 sequences listed, 20% to 30% are singletons. This sample was also put to use in a study of T cells of mothers and their children.

The sequencing sample was made of blood. The receptor source for this set is a boy aged 10-17 years in good health. Each CDR3 is given with its conserved first and last residue. A D gene is named only where the DNA matches it firmly. Clone size is stated in some rows and not others, as once, few, many or a class when expanded.

CASSQTGGTYNEQFF,TGTGCCAGCAGCCAAACGGGGGGGACCTACAATGAGCAGTTCTTC,TRBD2,TRBV3-1,TRBJ2-1,-
CASSPSRGQPQHF,TGTGCCAGCAGTCCCTCCCGGGGGCAGCCCCAGCATTTT,-,TRBV27,TRBJ1-5,-
CATSDRRWNTGELFF,TGTGCCACCAGTGATCGACGATGGAACACCGGGGAGCTGTTTTTT,-,TRBV24-1,TRBJ2-2,-
CASSSRRGGRDEQYF,TGTGCCAGCAGCTCCCGTCGGGGGGGTCGAGACGAGCAGTACTTC,TRBD2,TRBV5-5,TRBJ2-7,-
CASSPQAGGATGELFF,TGTGCCAGCAGCCCTCAAGCGGGGGGGGCCACCGGGGAGCTGTTTTTT,TRBD2,TRBV7-3,TRBJ2-2,-
CSVEWGGGPPDTQYF,TGCAGCGTGGAATGGGGCGGGGGGCCCCCAGATACGCAGTATTTT,TRBD2,TRBV29-1,TRBJ2-3,few
CASSTTMLSSTDTQYF,TGTGCCAGCAGTACCACCATGTTATCTAGCACAGATACGCAGTATTTT,-,TRBV28,TRBJ2-3,-
CASSHLDRGDYGYTF,TGTGCCAGCAGCCACTTAGACAGGGGAGACTATGGTTACACCTTC,TRBD1,TRBV3-1,TRBJ1-2,-
CASSPGGVTTEAFF,TGTGCCAGCAGCCCGGGGGGGGTAACGACTGAAGCTTTCTTT,-,TRBV7-9,TRBJ1-1,-
CASSFREGTEAFF,TGTGCCAGCAGCTTCAGGGAAGGCACTGAAGCTTTCTTT,-,TRBV7-3,TRBJ1-1,many
CASSPGSNYEQYF,TGTGCCAGCAGTCCGGGCAGTAATTACGAGCAGTACTTC,-,TRBV12-3/TRBV12-4,TRBJ2-7,few
CAISEQGAGSTDTQYF,TGTGCCATCAGTGAGCAGGGAGCGGGGTCCACAGATACGCAGTATTTT,TRBD2,TRBV10-3,TRBJ2-3,few
CASKLRVPTNEKLFF,TGTGCCAGCAAGCTAAGGGTTCCAACTAATGAAAAACTGTTTTTT,-,TRBV6-1,TRBJ1-4,few
CASSQERGTLQETQYF,TGCGCCAGCAGCCAAGAGCGCGGGACACTGCAAGAGACCCAGTACTTC,-,TRBV4-1,TRBJ2-5,-
CACRTIQETQYF,TGTGCCTGCAGGACTATTCAAGAGACCCAGTACTTC,-,TRBV30,TRBJ2-5,-
CSARDSGRVTDTQYF,TGCAGTGCTAGAGATAGCGGGAGGGTCACAGATACGCAGTATTTT,TRBD2,TRBV20-1,TRBJ2-3,once